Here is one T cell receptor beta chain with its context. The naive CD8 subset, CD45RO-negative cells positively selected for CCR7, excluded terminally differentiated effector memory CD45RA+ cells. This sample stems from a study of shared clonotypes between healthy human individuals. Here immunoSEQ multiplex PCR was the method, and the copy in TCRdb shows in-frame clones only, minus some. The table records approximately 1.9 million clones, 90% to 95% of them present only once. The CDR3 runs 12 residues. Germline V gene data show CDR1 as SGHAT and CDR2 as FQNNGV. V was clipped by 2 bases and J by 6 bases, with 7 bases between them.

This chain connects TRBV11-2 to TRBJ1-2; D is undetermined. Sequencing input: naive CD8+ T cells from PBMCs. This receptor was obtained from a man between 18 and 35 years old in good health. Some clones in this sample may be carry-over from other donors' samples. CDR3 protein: CASSLLRDGYTF. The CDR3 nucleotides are TGTGCCAGCAGCTTATTAAGGGATGGCTACACCTTC. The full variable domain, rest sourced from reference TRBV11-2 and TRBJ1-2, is EAGVAQSPRYKIIEKRQSVAFWCNPISGHATLYWYQQILGQGPKLLIQFQNNGVVDDSQLPKDRFSAERLKGVDSTLKIQPAKLEDSAVYLCASSLLRDGYTFGSGTRLTVV.